The 20 T cell receptor beta chains reported below all come from one sample, sequenced in a study of T-cell reconstitution after alpha-beta-depleted transplantation in children. Preparation of the TCRbeta library used unique molecular identifiers. A single record per CDR3 protein comes from TCRdb applying MiXCR to the PCR reads. This sample carries around 380,000 distinct CDR3 sequences, 11% of them seen once, and the ten largest clones take about 5%. The starting material was PBMCs from the stem cell graft donor, obtained from the stem cell graft. The source of these receptors is a human donor who donated a stem cell graft to a child with acute myeloid leukemia.

This rearrangement joins TRBV29-1 to TRBJ2-2; maybe TRBD2 (5 bases). CDR1 SQVTM and CDR2 ANQGSEA come from the germline V gene. CDR3 length equals 12 residues. V was trimmed by 6 bases and J by 9 bases, leaving 14 bases between them. CDR3 in amino acids: CSVGKNGRELFF. CDR3 nucleotide sequence: TGCAGCGTCGGGAAGAACGGCCGGGAGCTGTTTTTT.

This rearrangement joins TRBV19 to TRBJ2-7; 7 nucleotides align to TRBD1. With V trimmed by 6 bases and J by 0 bases, 5 bases remained unmatched. Germline V gene sequence: CDR1 LNHDA, CDR2 SQIVND (reference sequence). The CDR3 covers 14 residues. For the CDR3, the DNA is TGTGCCAGTAGGGACAGGACGAGCTCCTACGAGCAGTACTTC. Amino acids: CASRDRTSSYEQYF.

This clonotype was recorded many times. The V and J genes are TRBV15 and TRBJ2-1; D is unresolved. Germline CDR1 and CDR2: LNHNV and YYDKDF (reference sequence). V was pared by 0 bases and J by 3 bases, with 12 bases between. This CDR3 comprises 16 residues. The CDR3 protein is CATSREKASRYNEQFF. The CDR3 coding sequence is TGTGCCACCAGCAGAGAAAAGGCTAGTCGCTACAATGAGCAGTTCTTC.

This clonotype was seen more than once but under ten times. The chain is built from TRBV20-1 and TRBJ2-7, with TRBD2 identical over 12 bases. CDR1 and CDR2 (germline): DFQATT, SNEGSKA (reference sequence). Trimming took 5 bases from V and 2 from J; bases not matched to a gene: 13. The CDR3 covers 17 residues. CDR3 sequence reads: CSAQRMGLAGLAYEQYF. CDR3 nucleotide sequence: TGCAGTGCTCAGCGGATGGGACTAGCGGGCCTGGCCTACGAGCAGTACTTC.

There are a few counts of this clonotype. The chain joins TRBV11-2 to TRBJ2-5; TRBD2 matches at 12 bases. The germline gives CDR1 SGHAT, CDR2 FQNNGV. With V trimmed by 5 bases and J by 5 bases, 12 bases remained unmatched. This CDR3 spans 17 amino acids. The CDR3 sequence is CASSRRLAGVNYETQYF. The CDR3 bases are TGTGCCAGCAGCAGGAGACTAGCGGGAGTGAATTATGAGACCCAGTACTTC. Drawing the rest from reference TRBV11-2 and TRBJ2-5, the complete variable domain is EAGVAQSPRYKIIEKRQSVAFWCNPISGHATLYWYQQILGQGPKLLIQFQNNGVVDDSQLPKDRFSAERLKGVDSTLKIQPAKLEDSAVYLCASSRRLAGVNYETQYFGPGTRLLVL.

This clonotype was seen only a few times. The J gene is TRBJ2-7, the V gene TRBV7-3, with 8 bases matching TRBD2. The trim removed 1 base at V and 6 bases at J, leaving 8 bases unmatched. The CDR3 loop spans 15 amino acids. CDR1 is SGHTA and CDR2 is FQGTGA in the germline V gene. Here the CDR3 DNA reads TGTGCCAGCAGCTTAATTGCGGGAGGCCCAGTCGAGCAGTACTTC. It translates to CASSLIAGGPVEQYF. Full variable domain (remainder filled in from reference TRBV7-3 and TRBJ2-7): GAGVSQTPSNKVTEKGKYVELRCDPISGHTALYWYRQSLGQGPEFLIYFQGTGAADDSGLPNDRFFAVRPEGSVSTLKIQRTERGDSAVYLCASSLIAGGPVEQYFGPGTRLTVT.

The chain has TRBV28 and TRBJ2-2; 9 nucleotides agree with TRBD1. This CDR3 spans 16 amino acids. V trimming: 5 bases; J trimming: 1 base; junction bases outside the gene matches: 5. Germline V CDR1 and CDR2: MDHEN, SYDVKM. CDR3 DNA: TGTGCCAGCAGTCCGCCGGGACAGGGGAACACCGGGGAGCTGTTTTTT. Translation: CASSPPGQGNTGELFF.

This clonotype was counted only a few times. The chain links TRBV25-1 to TRBJ2-1; TRBD2 matches at 10 bases. Germline CDR1 is MGHDK and CDR2 is SYGVNS. The CDR3 runs to 15 residues. J was trimmed by 7 bases and V by 5 bases; bases with no gene match: 8. The CDR3 nucleotides are TGTGCCAGCAGTCAGCGGGGGGGCCCTATGAATGAGCAGTTCTTC. Protein sequence: CASSQRGGPMNEQFF.

DNA for the CDR3: TGTGCCAGCAGTTTGGGGGCCACCTATAATTCACCCCTCCACTTT. It specifies CASSLGATYNSPLHF. The chain recombines TRBV12-3 or TRBV12-4 with TRBJ1-6; D perhaps matches TRBD1 (6 bases). V was shortened by 3 bases and J by 2 bases, with 8 bases between the two germline ends. The CDR3 runs 15 residues.

This clonotype was seen a few times. V is TRBV3-1 and J is TRBJ2-1; the D gene is possibly TRBD2 (6 bases). CDR1 LGHDT and CDR2 YNNKEL come from the germline V gene (reference sequence). The V end lost 0 bases, the J end lost 8 bases, and 14 bases lay between the germline ends. The length of the CDR3 is 15 residues. CDR3 sequence: CASSQDPLAADEQFF. The CDR3 coding sequence is TGTGCCAGCAGCCAAGACCCACTAGCTGCCGATGAGCAGTTCTTC.

The genes are TRBV7-9 and TRBJ2-3, with 7 bases that match TRBD1. Trimming removed 6 bases from V and 4 bases from J; junction bases left unmatched: 13. The CDR3 sequence is 16 residues long. Per the germline V gene, CDR1 is SEHNR and CDR2 is FQNEAQ (reference sequence). CDR3 loop: CASSLFRDRDADTQYF. Written as DNA, the CDR3 is TGTGCCAGCAGTCTATTCCGGGACAGAGACGCAGATACGCAGTATTTT.

The chain combines TRBV12-3 or TRBV12-4 with TRBJ1-2; 9 bases are shared with TRBD1. The CDR3 length is 13 residues. Unmatched junction bases numbered 8, after V lost 8 bases and J lost 7 bases. DNA for the CDR3: TGTGCCAGCTCTATGGGACAGGGATCTGGCTACACCTTC. Residues: CASSMGQGSGYTF.

This clonotype turned up a few times. This chain uses TRBV20-1 with TRBJ2-7, with 9 positions matching TRBD1. The CDR3 consists of 14 residues. With V trimmed by 5 bases and J by 5 bases, 10 bases remained unmatched. Germline V gives CDR1 DFQATT, CDR2 SNEGSKA (reference sequence). CDR3 residues: CSAWGGQGIHEQYF. For the CDR3, the DNA is TGCAGTGCTTGGGGGGGACAGGGTATCCACGAGCAGTACTTC.

In its sample, this clonotype was seen a few times. The chain combines TRBV24-1 with TRBJ2-3; D unresolved. CDR3 length: 14 amino acids. V shed 5 bases and J shed 1 base, with 9 bases lying between them. Germline-derived CDR1 and CDR2 are KGHDR and SFDVKD. CDR3 nucleotide sequence: TGTGCCACCAGTGGTTCTCGGGGCACAGATACGCAGTATTTT. This codes for CATSGSRGTDTQYF.

The chain uses TRBV4-1 and TRBJ2-7; D is undetermined. V was clipped by 2 bases and J by 2 bases, with 13 bases between them. The CDR3 spans 15 residues. Looked up from germline, CDR1 is MGHRA and CDR2 is YSYEKL. The CDR3 here is CASSQHGSAAYEQYF. In DNA, the CDR3 is TGCGCCAGCAGCCAACACGGCTCTGCGGCCTACGAGCAGTACTTC.

This chain uses TRBV29-1 with TRBJ2-5; D gene unclear. V gave up 1 base and J gave up 0 bases, with 6 bases separating them. Germline loops: CDR1 SQVTM, CDR2 ANQGSEA. The CDR3 covers 13 residues. The CDR3 spells CSVEGDNQETQYF. The CDR3 nucleotides read TGCAGCGTTGAAGGTGACAACCAAGAGACCCAGTACTTC.

The chain uses TRBV20-1 and TRBJ1-5; D may be TRBD1 (6 bases). The CDR3 totals 15 residues. Trimming pared 0 bases from V and 0 bases from J, leaving 9 bases between. Germline V lookup: CDR1 DFQATT, CDR2 SNEGSKA (reference sequence). CDR3 amino acids: CSARDSRGSNQPQHF. The CDR3 DNA reads as TGCAGTGCTAGAGATTCCAGGGGTAGCAATCAGCCCCAGCATTTT.

The chain couples TRBV4-3 to TRBJ2-7, with D possibly being TRBD1 (6 bases). Trimming cost V 4 bases and J 0 bases, with 10 bases left between them. CDR1 is LGHNA and CDR2 is YSLEER in the germline V gene. The CDR3 spans 14 residues. In DNA, the CDR3 is TGCGCCAGCAGCCTCGACAGGCCCTCCTACGAGCAGTACTTC. It codes for CASSLDRPSYEQYF.

In this sample, this clonotype turned up many times. This chain uses TRBV5-1 with TRBJ2-7; D uncertain. The CDR3 length is 13 residues. Trimming pared 2 bases from V and 2 bases from J, leaving 8 bases between. The germline V gene encodes CDR1 SGHRS and CDR2 YFSETQ. Here the CDR3 reads CASSFQRAYEQYF. DNA of the CDR3: TGCGCCAGCAGCTTCCAGCGAGCCTACGAGCAGTACTTC.

CDR3 amino acids: CAISDGTADATNEKLFF. In DNA form, the CDR3 reads TGTGCCATCAGTGATGGGACAGCCGATGCAACTAATGAAAAACTGTTTTTT. The rearrangement links TRBV10-3 to TRBJ1-4, with 7 bases fitting TRBD1. The germline V gene encodes CDR1 ENHRY and CDR2 SYGVKD. CDR3 size: 17 residues. The trim removed 3 bases at V and 0 bases at J, leaving 7 bases unmatched.